This T cell receptor (beta chain) was found in a study of blood T cell repertoires in COVID-19. Across the whole study: Sites across the United States, Italy and Spain contributed samples from acute and convalescent COVID-19. The analysed material was cDNA or gDNA that came from T cells, B-cell-depleted T cells, or PBMCs.

The germline CDR1 and CDR2 sequences are SNHLY and FYNNEI. This CDR3 comprises 14 residues. Trimming cost V 2 bases and J 7 bases, with 14 bases left between them. Authors' data handling: Counts of nucleated cells, estimated from reference gene primer amplification, were obtained. Libraries were prepared by immunoSEQ multiplex PCR; TCRdb keeps only in-frame clonotypes and omits some of them. The V and J calls and clone size come from that table; D and trimming were worked out from the DNA. The sample holds approximately 120,000 clones, 88% seen once. This sequence was found in a man over 45 with acute or convalescent COVID-19. Sample: peripheral blood. The chain carries TRBV2 and TRBJ1-2; TRBD1 might be the D (5 bases). CDR3 in amino acids: CASSETAGSSGYTF. Written as DNA, the CDR3 is TGTGCCAGCAGTGAAACGGCAGGGTCTAGTGGCTACACCTTC.